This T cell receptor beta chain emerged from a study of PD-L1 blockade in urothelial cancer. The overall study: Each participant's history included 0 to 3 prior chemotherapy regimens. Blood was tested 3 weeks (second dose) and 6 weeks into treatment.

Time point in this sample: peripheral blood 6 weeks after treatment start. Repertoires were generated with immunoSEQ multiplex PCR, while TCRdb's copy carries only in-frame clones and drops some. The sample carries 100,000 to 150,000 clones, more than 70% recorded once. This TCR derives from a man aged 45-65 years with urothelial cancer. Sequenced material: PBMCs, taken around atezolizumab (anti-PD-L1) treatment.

This CDR3 is CSVLAGVTGELFF. The CDR3 nucleotides are TGCAGCGTTCTAGCGGGAGTCACCGGGGAGCTGTTTTTT. The rearrangement links TRBV29-1 to TRBJ2-2; 10 positions agree with TRBD2. The germline CDR1 and CDR2 sequences are SQVTM and ANQGSEA. This CDR3 has 13 residues. The trim removed 5 bases at V and 4 bases at J, leaving 1 base unmatched.